Listed below are T cell receptor beta chains from one sample, sequenced in a study of identical twins. TCRdb processed the 5' RACE reads anew with MiXCR; each CDR3 protein has one entry. The repertoire has a few hundred thousand distinct CDR3 sequences, roughly 10% of them found once; the top ten carry around 7.1%. A further study also used this sample, focusing on yellow fever vaccine responses in identical twins.

The material sequenced was CD8+ T cells sorted from blood. The receptors here all came from a woman aged 18-35 years in good health. CDR3s include the opening cysteine and the closing phenylalanine or tryptophan. D genes are given only for firm matches. Clone size is shown for a subset of rows, as once, few, many or a class of expanded clone.

d_call	j_call	v_call	clone_size	cdr3_nt	cdr3_aa
NA	TRBJ2-1	TRBV5-6	many	TGTGCCAGCAGCTTGGGATTCAACAATGAGCAGTTCTTC	CASSLGFNNEQFF
NA	TRBJ2-3	TRBV7-2	NA	TGTGCCAGCCGTAGCGGAGGCACAGATACGCAGTATTTT	CASRSGGTDTQYF
TRBD2	TRBJ2-7	TRBV12-3/TRBV12-4	few	TGTGCCAGCAGCCTGTATAGCGGGGGGGCGTACGAGCAGTACTTC	CASSLYSGGAYEQYF
TRBD1	TRBJ2-7	TRBV11-2	NA	TGTGCCAGCAGCTTCCACCAGGACAGGACCTCCTACGAGCAGTACTTC	CASSFHQDRTSYEQYF
TRBD1	TRBJ2-1	TRBV15	many	TGTGCCACCAGCAGAGATCGGGGACAGAACAATGAGCAGTTCTTC	CATSRDRGQNNEQFF
TRBD1	TRBJ1-2	TRBV4-3	NA	TGCGCCAGCAGCCAGGACAGGACCCCTCGCTATGGCTACACCTTC	CASSQDRTPRYGYTF
NA	TRBJ2-5	TRBV12-3/TRBV12-4	few	TGTGCCAGCAGTTTAGGTGGACAAGTCCAAGAGACCCAGTACTTC	CASSLGGQVQETQYF
TRBD2	TRBJ2-1	TRBV11-2	few	TGTGCCAGCAGCTTAGATATAACTAGCGGGGCCTACAATGAGCAGTTCTTC	CASSLDITSGAYNEQFF
NA	TRBJ2-7	TRBV5-1	few	TGCGCCAGCAGCTTGTCATCCGGGGGCGAGCAGTACTTC	CASSLSSGGEQYF
NA	TRBJ2-7	TRBV3-1	many	TGTGCCAGCAGCCAAGAAAGCAGGTACGAGCAGTACTTC	CASSQESRYEQYF
TRBD2	TRBJ2-6	TRBV6-1	few	TGTGCCAGCAGCCGAGGGGAGGGCTGGCCCTCTGGGGCCAACGTCCTGACTTTC	CASSRGEGWPSGANVLTF
NA	TRBJ1-1	TRBV5-6	NA	TGTGCCAGCAGCTTGGACCCGCAGGGCACTGAAGCTTTCTTT	CASSLDPQGTEAFF
NA	TRBJ2-7	TRBV12-5	few	TGTGCTAGTGGTTTGGAGTGGGACTACGAGCAGTACTTC	CASGLEWDYEQYF
NA	TRBJ2-3	TRBV7-2	few	TGTGCCGGGGGGGCTAATTCCTTCACAGATACGCAGTATTTT	CAGGANSFTDTQYF
TRBD1	TRBJ2-7	TRBV9	many	TGTGCCAGCAGCCTCGGACAGGGGCGTTACGAGCAGTACTTC	CASSLGQGRYEQYF
TRBD1	TRBJ2-1	TRBV18	many	TGTGCCAGCTCACCTTCTCTAGGGACAGGGTTCAATGAGCAGTTCTTC	CASSPSLGTGFNEQFF
TRBD2	TRBJ2-1	TRBV20-1	many	TGCAGTGCTACCCGGGGGGACCTCTCCTACAATGAGCAGTTCTTC	CSATRGDLSYNEQFF
NA	TRBJ2-1	TRBV6-2/TRBV6-3	NA	TGTGCCAGCAGTTACTTGGTACATGAGCAGTTCTTC	CASSYLVHEQFF
NA	TRBJ2-7	TRBV7-9	NA	TGTGCCAGCAGCTTACCAGGGGAAAATGGTTACGAGCAGTACTTC	CASSLPGENGYEQYF
TRBD1	TRBJ2-7	TRBV2	many	TGTGCCAGCAGTACCCGGGACAGAACCTACGAGCAGTACTTC	CASSTRDRTYEQYF
TRBD2	TRBJ2-7	TRBV7-8	many	TGTGCCAGCAGGGCCGGACTAGCGGCCACCTACGAGCAGTACTTC	CASRAGLAATYEQYF
NA	TRBJ2-1	TRBV28	many	TGTGCCGGGGGCAGCGAAGGCGATGAGCAGTTCTTC	CAGGSEGDEQFF
NA	TRBJ2-7	TRBV5-1	many	TGCGCCAGCAGGCACGCATACGAGCAGTACTTC	CASRHAYEQYF
NA	TRBJ2-3	TRBV7-9	few	TGTGCCAGCAGCTCTGGGAACGAAGATACGCAGTATTTT	CASSSGNEDTQYF
NA	TRBJ1-1	TRBV5-8	many	TGTGCCAGCAGCTTGCAGGGATGGAGCACTGAAGCTTTCTTT	CASSLQGWSTEAFF
NA	TRBJ2-7	TRBV2	many	TGTGCCAGCAGTGAAGATTCGGCTGACGAGCAGTACTTC	CASSEDSADEQYF
TRBD1	TRBJ2-5	TRBV28	NA	TGTGCCAGCAGTTTACGTCCGGGACAGGGTGTTTTTGGGACCCAGTACTTC	CASSLRPGQGVFGTQYF
TRBD2	TRBJ2-7	TRBV2	NA	TGTACCAGCAGACCTCGAGGGGAGGGACTAGCGGGAGTACACGAGCAGTACTTC	CTSRPRGEGLAGVHEQYF
TRBD2	TRBJ2-7	TRBV4-3	many	TGCGCCAGCAGCCATCGCTTTACTAGCGGGTCTGCCCCCGATCTCTACGAGCAGTACTTC	CASSHRFTSGSAPDLYEQYF
TRBD1	TRBJ2-1	TRBV5-1	many	TGCGCCAGCAGCTGGCCCCCGGGACAGGGGAGGGATGAGCAGTTCTTC	CASSWPPGQGRDEQFF
NA	TRBJ2-7	TRBV5-1	many	TGCGCCAGCAGCCAAGGACGGGGTAGCTCCTACGAGCAGTACTTC	CASSQGRGSSYEQYF
TRBD1	TRBJ1-2	TRBV20-1	many	TGCAGTGCAGAGTTTCGGGACAGCTATGGCTACACCTTC	CSAEFRDSYGYTF
NA	TRBJ2-1	TRBV12-3/TRBV12-4	many	TGTGCCAGCAGTTTTTTGGGGACTGGTAAAAATGAGCAGTTCTTC	CASSFLGTGKNEQFF
NA	TRBJ2-3	TRBV4-3	NA	TGCGCCAGCAGCCAAGATCGAGGGTTTACAGATACGCAGTATTTT	CASSQDRGFTDTQYF
TRBD2	TRBJ2-5	TRBV12-3/TRBV12-4	NA	TGTGCCAGCGCAATAGCGGGAGGGATAAAAGAGACCCAGTACTTC	CASAIAGGIKETQYF
TRBD1	TRBJ2-5	TRBV15	NA	TGTGCCACCAGCAGCAAAGAGGGGACAGACCAAGAGACCCAGTACTTC	CATSSKEGTDQETQYF
TRBD2	TRBJ2-7	TRBV7-9	many	TGTGCCAGCAGCTCAGGGACTAGCGGGAGGTACGAGCAGTACTTC	CASSSGTSGRYEQYF
TRBD1	TRBJ1-6	TRBV6-4	NA	TGTGCCAGCAGTGACGGGACAGCCTATAATTCACCCCTCCACTTT	CASSDGTAYNSPLHF
NA	TRBJ2-7	TRBV4-1	many	TGTGCCAGCAGCCAAGTAGGGGGCTACGAGCAGTACTTC	CASSQVGGYEQYF
TRBD1	TRBJ2-1	TRBV12-5	NA	TGTGCTAGTGGTAGAACTCCCGGGACAGAAAACAATGAGCAGTTCTTC	CASGRTPGTENNEQFF
NA	TRBJ2-1	TRBV6-5	NA	TGTGCCAGCAGTTACTCGGGGGAATCCCTCTACAATGAGCAGTTCTTC	CASSYSGESLYNEQFF
NA	TRBJ2-7	TRBV6-7	NA	TGTGCCAGCAGAAAATTCTATTCCTACGAGCAGTACTTC	CASRKFYSYEQYF
NA	TRBJ1-1	TRBV12-3/TRBV12-4	many	TGTGCCAGCAGTTTGGGGTTGCGACAGCTCGAAGCTTTCTTT	CASSLGLRQLEAFF
NA	TRBJ2-4	TRBV20-1	few	TGCAGTGCTAGTTTTGGAGATATTGAGGTCGGAAACATTCAGTACTTC	CSASFGDIEVGNIQYF
TRBD2	TRBJ2-1	TRBV27	few	TGTGCCAGCAGTTCGTTAACTAGCGGGTTAATGCACAATGAGCAGTTCTTC	CASSSLTSGLMHNEQFF